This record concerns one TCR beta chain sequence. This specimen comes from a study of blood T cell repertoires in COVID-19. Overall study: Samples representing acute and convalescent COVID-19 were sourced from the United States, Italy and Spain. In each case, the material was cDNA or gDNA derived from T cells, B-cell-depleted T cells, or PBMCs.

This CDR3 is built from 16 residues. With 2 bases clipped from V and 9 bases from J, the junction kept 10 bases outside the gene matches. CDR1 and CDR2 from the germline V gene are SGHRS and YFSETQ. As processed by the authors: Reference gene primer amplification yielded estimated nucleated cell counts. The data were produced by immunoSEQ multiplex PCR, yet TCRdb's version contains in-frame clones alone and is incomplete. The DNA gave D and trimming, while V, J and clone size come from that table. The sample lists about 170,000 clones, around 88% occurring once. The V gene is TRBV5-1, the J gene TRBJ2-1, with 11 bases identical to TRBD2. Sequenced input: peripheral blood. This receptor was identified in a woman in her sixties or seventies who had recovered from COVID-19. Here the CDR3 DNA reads TGCGCCAGCAGCTTCCCCCTAGCGGGGGGATACGGTGAGCAGTTCTTC. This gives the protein CASSFPLAGGYGEQFF.